One and the same sample provided the 21 T cell receptor beta chains below, sequenced in a study of T cell changes during pregnancy in multiple sclerosis. Here immunoSEQ multiplex PCR was the method, and the copy in TCRdb shows in-frame clones only, minus some. The sample shows about 34,000 clones, about nine tenths of them seen only once. Sample: CD8+ T cells from peripheral blood mononuclear cells, taken in the first trimester of pregnancy. The receptors shown here come from a female donor with multiple sclerosis, enrolled in a pregnancy study.

This sequence joins TRBV11-3 and TRBJ2-2; the D is unclear. The CDR3 contains 19 residues. V lost 0 bases and J 3 bases, leaving 20 bases between the germline ends. Germline-derived CDR1 and CDR2 are SGHNT and YENEEA. CDR3 protein: CASSLDCTQSPLDTGELFF. CDR3 DNA: TGTGCCAGCAGCTTAGATTGCACGCAGTCCCCCTTGGACACCGGGGAGCTGTTTTTT. Using reference TRBV11-3 and TRBJ2-2 for the parts outside the CDR3, the full variable domain is EAGVVQSPRYKIIEKKQPVAFWCNPISGHNTLYWYLQNLGQGPELLIRYENEEAVDDSQLPKDRFSAERLKGVDSTLKIQPAELGDSAVYLCASSLDCTQSPLDTGELFFGEGSRLTVL.

The chain couples TRBV9 to TRBJ2-3; 15 nucleotides agree with TRBD2. Germline trimming cut 4 bases from V and 3 bases from J; bases unmatched to any gene: 6. This CDR3 region has 17 residues. The germline V gene encodes CDR1 SGDLS and CDR2 YYNGEE. CDR3 sequence reads: CASSKSGTSGRTDTQYF. CDR3 nucleotide sequence: TGTGCCAGCAGCAAGTCCGGGACTAGCGGGAGGACAGATACGCAGTATTTT.

The rearrangement uses TRBV4-3 and TRBJ2-1, with a possible D match to TRBD1 (6 bases). Germline V CDR1 and CDR2: LGHNA, YSLEER. Trimming took off 0 bases at V and 10 bases at J, with 10 bases between the two ends. The CDR3 totals 13 residues. In nucleotides, the CDR3 is TGCGCCAGCAGCCAAGACCACGGACAGGAGCAGTTCTTC. It is translated as CASSQDHGQEQFF.

This chain joins TRBV28 and TRBJ2-1; no clear D. The germline CDR1 and CDR2 sequences are MDHEN and SYDVKM. This CDR3 is built from 11 residues. The V end was cut by 3 bases, the J end by 13 bases, with 10 bases between. The CDR3 coding sequence is TGTGCCAGCAGTTTTGACTCCGTACAGTTCTTC. Its translation is CASSFDSVQFF.

This sequence joins TRBV14 and TRBJ1-2; possibly TRBD1 for D (6 bases). CDR1 and CDR2 (germline): SGHDN, FVKESK. The ends were cut back, 1 base at V and 4 bases at J, with 7 bases in the middle. The CDR3 is 13 amino acids. CDR3 coding DNA: TGTGCCAGCAGCCAAGGGACAGCCTATGGCTACACCTTC. Its translation: CASSQGTAYGYTF.

The V and J genes are TRBV27 and TRBJ1-4; D gene ambiguous. The CDR3 is 15 residues long. Per the germline V gene, CDR1 is MNHEY and CDR2 is SMNVEV (reference sequence). V lost 1 base and J lost 0, with 6 bases in between. CDR3 nucleotides: TGTGCCAGCAGTTTATTGTCTACAACTAATGAAAAACTGTTTTTT. Encoded protein: CASSLLSTTNEKLFF. The whole variable domain, filled in from reference TRBV27 and TRBJ1-4, reads EAQVTQNPRYLITVTGKKLTVTCSQNMNHEYMSWYRQDPGLGLRQIYYSMNVEVTDKGDVPEGYKVSRKEKRNFPLILESPSPNQTSLYFCASSLLSTTNEKLFFGSGTQLSVL.

V and J are TRBV7-6 and TRBJ2-2; 10 positions match TRBD1. This CDR3 has 16 amino acids. Germline V gene lookup returns CDR1 SGHVS and CDR2 FNYEAQ. V trimming: 6 bases; J trimming: 3 bases; junction bases outside the gene matches: 7. The CDR3 is CASSLTGGAYTGELFF. The CDR3, as DNA: TGTGCCAGCAGTCTGACAGGGGGCGCCTACACCGGGGAGCTGTTTTTT.

The J gene is TRBJ1-1, the V gene TRBV5-1; D might be TRBD1 (6 bases). The germline V and J ends were trimmed by 6 bases and 0 bases, with 12 bases remaining between them. Germline CDR1 is SGHRS and CDR2 is YFSETQ. This CDR3 is 14 amino acids long. The CDR3, as DNA: TGCGCCAGCACAGTGACAGGCCTGAACACTGAAGCTTTCTTT. Residues: CASTVTGLNTEAFF.

This chain uses TRBV4-2 with TRBJ2-7; possible D gene TRBD2, 6 bases. V lost 1 base to trimming and J lost 9 bases, with 22 bases between them. The CDR3 runs 16 residues. CDR1 is LGHNA, CDR2 YNFKEQ, per germline. The DNA of the CDR3 is TGTGCCAGCAGCCAAGCTACGGAGGGCCCCACGGGGGTGCAGTACTTC. Its translation: CASSQATEGPTGVQYF.

This chain links TRBV4-2 with TRBJ2-2; 7 bases map to TRBD2. CDR3 size: 17 residues. CDR1 is LGHNA, CDR2 YNFKEQ, per germline. V dropped 5 bases and J dropped 7; count of bases not matched to a gene: 16. The CDR3 is CASSNSHLAVRGGELFF. The CDR3 nucleotides are TGTGCCAGCAGCAACTCCCACCTAGCGGTTAGAGGCGGGGAGCTGTTTTTT.

The rearrangement joins TRBV28 to TRBJ1-1, with TRBD1 matching 9 bases. V shed 11 bases, J shed 4 bases, and the junction held 8 bases outside the gene matches. The CDR3 sequence is 13 residues long. Germline values: CDR1 MDHEN, CDR2 SYDVKM. As DNA, the CDR3 is TGTGCCGGAGGGACAGGGTTCGGCACTGAAGCTTTCTTT. It encodes CAGGTGFGTEAFF. Filled out from reference TRBV28 and TRBJ1-1, the complete variable domain reads DVKVTQSSRYLVKRTGEKVFLECVQDMDHENMFWYRQDPGLGLRLIYFSYDVKMKEKGDIPEGYSVSREKKERFSLILESASTNQTSMYLCAGGTGFGTEAFFGQGTRLTVV.

V and J are TRBV13 and TRBJ2-1, with TRBD1 identical over 8 bases. The CDR3 is 18 amino acids. The trim removed 4 bases at V and 0 bases at J, leaving 11 bases unmatched. Looked up from germline, CDR1 is PRHDT and CDR2 is FYEKMQ (reference sequence). DNA of the CDR3: TGTGCCAGCAGCTCGCCGTCCCGAACAGGGGGCTCCTACAATGAGCAGTTCTTC. Translated: CASSSPSRTGGSYNEQFF.

V usage is TRBV9 and J usage is TRBJ1-5, with unresolved D. Trimming took 4 bases from V and 2 from J, leaving 13 bases between them. CDR1 is SGDLS and CDR2 is YYNGEE in the germline V gene. The CDR3 is made up of 15 amino acids. CDR3 amino acids: CASSLDGVGNQPQHF. The CDR3 DNA sequence: TGTGCCAGCAGCCTGGACGGGGTCGGCAATCAGCCCCAGCATTTT. Using reference TRBV9 and TRBJ1-5 for the parts outside the CDR3, the full variable domain is DSGVTQTPKHLITATGQRVTLRCSPRSGDLSVYWYQQSLDQGLQFLIQYYNGEERAKGNILERFSAQQFPDLHSELNLSSLELGDSALYFCASSLDGVGNQPQHFGDGTRLSIL.

Here the CDR3 DNA reads TGTGCCAGCAGCTTCGGGGGGGCTGAAGCTTTCTTT. Translation: CASSFGGAEAFF. The gene calls are TRBV7-3 and TRBJ1-1, with a weak D call TRBD1 (5 bases). CDR1 SGHTA and CDR2 FQGTGA come from the germline V gene. V gave up 3 bases and J gave up 6 bases, with 8 bases separating them. The CDR3 sequence is 12 residues long.

V and J are TRBV6-5 and TRBJ1-1; no definite D call. The germline V gene encodes CDR1 MNHEY and CDR2 SVGAGI. V shed 7 bases and J shed 6 bases, with 12 bases lying between them. This CDR3 contains 12 residues. The CDR3: CASTEPGSEAFF. CDR3 DNA sequence: TGTGCCAGCACAGAGCCGGGTTCTGAAGCTTTCTTT.

The chain joins TRBV1 to TRBJ2-2; TRBD1 was called by the table and not checked on the DNA. TRBV1 is termed a pseudogene. The CDR3 runs to 19 residues. This chain's CDR3 is CTSSWGQGVMEPRPGELFF. The CDR3 DNA reads TGCACCAGCAGCTGGGGACAGGGGGTTATGGAACCCAGGCCCGGGGAGCTGTTTTTT.

The rearrangement uses TRBV5-6 and TRBJ2-7; 8 bases line up with TRBD1. V shed 0 bases and J 0 bases; nucleotides not matched to a gene: 2. CDR1 and CDR2 from the germline V gene are SGHDT and YYEEEE. The CDR3 totals 15 residues. In DNA, the CDR3 is TGTGCCAGCAGCTTGGAGGGACAGGCCTCCTACGAGCAGTACTTC. Its protein product is CASSLEGQASYEQYF.

The V gene is TRBV14, the J gene TRBJ2-7; D is unresolved. V shed 1 base and J shed 3 bases, with 4 bases lying between them. This CDR3 contains 12 residues. Germline CDR1 SGHDN, CDR2 FVKESK. CDR3 bases: TGTGCCAGCAGCCAAGTCAACTACGAGCAGTACTTC. It specifies CASSQVNYEQYF.

The V and J genes are TRBV7-9 and TRBJ2-1; 7 bases agree with TRBD2. Trimming cost V 5 bases and J 8 bases; bases outside gene matches: 15. The CDR3 is made up of 16 amino acids. In germline, CDR1 is SEHNR, CDR2 FQNEAQ (reference sequence). The CDR3 DNA follows: TGTGCCAGCAGCCTCCCTGGGGGGGAGGGATCATATGAGCAGTTCTTC. Residues: CASSLPGGEGSYEQFF.

The chain carries TRBV29-1 and TRBJ1-1; no clear D. This CDR3 region has 13 residues. Germline V gene sequence: CDR1 SQVTM, CDR2 ANQGSEA. V lost 6 bases and J lost 5, with 16 bases in between. The CDR3 nucleotides read TGCAGCGTAACCCAGGACTGGAGAACTGAAGCTTTCTTT. This codes for CSVTQDWRTEAFF. The full variable domain, rest sourced from reference TRBV29-1 and TRBJ1-1, is SAVISQKPSRDICQRGTSLTIQCQVDSQVTMMFWYRQQPGQSLTLIATANQGSEATYESGFVIDKFPISRPNLTFSTLTVSNMSPEDSSIYLCSVTQDWRTEAFFGQGTRLTVV.

Comment on this clone: Other DNA sequences in this specimen translate into the identical CDR3. The rearrangement uses TRBV4-1 and TRBJ1-1; D gene uncertain. The CDR3 is 14 amino acids. Trimming took 0 bases from V and 1 from J, leaving 6 bases between them. The germline V gene has CDR1 MGHRA and CDR2 YSYEKL. The CDR3 coding sequence is TGCGCCAGCAGCCAAGAGGCAGGGAACACTGAAGCTTTCTTT. This encodes CASSQEAGNTEAFF.